This T cell receptor beta chain was observed in a study of control samples from healthy donors and cancer patients. Germline V lookup: CDR1 MNHEY, CDR2 SVGEGT. This CDR3 has 15 residues. Trimming left V 4 bases short and J 7 bases short, with 19 bases between. The method was immunoSEQ multiplex PCR; TCRdb's version includes in-frame clones alone and lacks a portion of them. This sample has 50,000 or so clones; roughly 95% occur once, and the top ten carry 1.1%. The source of this sequence is a young woman in good health. The sequenced sample consisted of blood. V usage is TRBV6-2 or TRBV6-3 and J usage is TRBJ1-2, with D possibly matching TRBD1 (5 bases). CDR3 sequence (DNA): TGTGCCAGCAGTTCCCCCCGACAGCCAGGGAGTGGCTACACCTTC. Residues: CASSSPRQPGSGYTF.